Below are 24 T cell receptor beta chains sequenced from a single sample in a study of T cell repertoires in cytomegalovirus infection. Which antigens these TCRs recognize remains unknown. TCRdb ran MiXCR on the reads and lists one entry per CDR3 protein. The sample records under 500,000 distinct CDR3 sequences, roughly 42% being singletons. The source material was cultured PBMCs, sampled from culture after CMV antigen stimulation. The receptors were gathered from a human donor in good health (CMV status not recorded). Some clones in this sample may be carry-over from other donors' samples.

This clonotype came up a few times. The V call is TRBV6-1, the J call TRBJ1-1; 7 bases align to TRBD1. This CDR3 is built from 18 residues. Germline-derived CDR1 and CDR2 are MNHNS and SASEGT. V lost 6 bases and J lost 4; bases outside the gene matches: 20. The CDR3 reads CASRTPDLRQGRRTEAFF. The CDR3 nucleotides are TGTGCCAGCAGGACCCCCGACCTTCGACAGGGTAGGCGCACTGAAGCTTTCTTT.

This clonotype came up a few times. V usage is TRBV6-5 and J usage is TRBJ2-7; no reliable D call. The germline V gene encodes CDR1 MNHEY and CDR2 SVGAGI. The V and J ends lost 0 bases and 3 bases respectively, with 12 bases between them. The CDR3 consists of 15 residues. Written as DNA, the CDR3 is TGTGCCAGCAGTTACTCGAGTGGAAGCCACTACGAGCAGTACTTC. Translation: CASSYSSGSHYEQYF.

This clonotype showed up just a few times. This chain links TRBV7-9 with TRBJ2-1, with 8 positions matching TRBD2. With V trimmed by 4 bases and J by 13 bases, 15 bases remained unmatched. Germline V gene sequence: CDR1 SEHNR, CDR2 FQNEAQ (reference sequence). The CDR3 is 15 residues long. CDR3 residues: CASSSAVGGLGSQFF. CDR3 nucleotide sequence: TGTGCCAGCAGCTCCGCGGTGGGGGGACTAGGTTCTCAGTTCTTC.

This clonotype came up a few times. The chain links TRBV7-9 to TRBJ2-7; maybe TRBD2 (6 bases). The V end was cut by 6 bases, the J end by 3 bases, with 21 bases between. Looked up from germline, CDR1 is SEHNR and CDR2 is FQNEAQ (reference sequence). The CDR3 runs 16 residues. CDR3: CASSLRLGGKNYEQYF. The CDR3 coding sequence is TGTGCCAGCAGTCTAAGGCTAGGCGGGAAGAACTACGAGCAGTACTTC.

The chain recombines TRBV15 with TRBJ1-2; the match to TRBD1 covers 9 bases. CDR1 and CDR2 (germline): LNHNV, YYDKDF (reference sequence). V gave up 7 bases and J gave up 0 bases; unmatched junction bases: 6. The CDR3 runs 15 residues. CDR3 coding DNA: TGTGCCACCACGACAGGGGGGGGACCTAACTATGGCTACACCTTC. Amino acid sequence: CATTTGGGPNYGYTF.

In its sample, this clonotype was seen a few times. The V gene is TRBV20-1, the J gene TRBJ2-2; D unclear. This CDR3 has 14 residues. Germline V gives CDR1 DFQATT, CDR2 SNEGSKA (reference sequence). V was trimmed by 5 bases and J by 4 bases, leaving 14 bases between them. CDR3 sequence (DNA): TGCAGTGCTTCCCAAACAGTTGGCACCGGGGAGCTGTTTTTT. This encodes CSASQTVGTGELFF.

J is TRBJ2-1 and V is TRBV12-3 or TRBV12-4; D gene ambiguous. Trimming removed 8 bases at V and 0 bases at J, with 14 bases between. This CDR3 has 15 amino acids. This chain's CDR3 is CASGEERSSYNEQFF. The CDR3 nucleotides read TGTGCCAGCGGTGAGGAGAGGAGCTCCTACAATGAGCAGTTCTTC.

On this clonotype itself: An end of the junction does not agree with germline; a read error may underlie this. This chain uses TRBV4-1 with TRBJ2-2; the D gene is possibly TRBD1 (5 bases). The CDR3 extends over 14 amino acids. Germline lookup yields CDR1 MGHRA and CDR2 YSYEKL. The CDR3 region has the DNA TGTGCCAGCAGCCAAGACAGCTACACCGGGGAGCTGTTTTTT. Protein: CASSQDSYTGELFF.

The rearrangement links TRBV6-8 to TRBJ2-7; D is possibly TRBD1 (6 bases). Trimming pared 5 bases from V and 0 bases from J, leaving 14 bases between. The CDR3 runs 15 residues. The V gene's germline CDR1 is MNHGY and CDR2 SAAAGT. CDR3 amino acids: CASSITQGSSYEQYF. The DNA of the CDR3 is TGTGCCAGCAGTATCACCCAGGGGAGCTCCTACGAGCAGTACTTC.

The chain uses TRBV12-3 or TRBV12-4 and TRBJ2-3; a weak D match, TRBD2 (5 bases). V dropped 3 bases and J dropped 4 bases, with 14 bases sitting between them. The CDR3 has 15 amino acids. The CDR3: CASSFEASSADTQYF. CDR3 nucleotide sequence: TGTGCCAGCAGTTTCGAGGCAAGTAGCGCAGATACGCAGTATTTT.

This clonotype has only one observation. The chain uses TRBV27 and TRBJ1-3; TRBD1 aligns across 7 bases. CDR1 and CDR2 (germline): MNHEY, SMNVEV (reference sequence). V lost 6 bases and J lost 3; bases outside the gene matches: 8. The CDR3 sequence is 15 residues long. CDR3 nucleotide sequence: TGTGCCAGCAGCACCCACAGGGGCGGTGGAAACACCATATATTTT. Protein: CASSTHRGGGNTIYF.

A remark on this clonotype: One end of the junction does not line up with germline, which may come from a read error. This chain uses TRBV4-1 with TRBJ1-1; 7 positions match TRBD1. CDR3 length equals 14 residues. Germline V gene data show CDR1 as MGHRA and CDR2 as YSYEKL. This CDR3 is CASSQTGTATEAFF. CDR3 sequence (DNA): TGTGCCAGCAGCCAGACAGGGACCGCCACTGAAGCTTTCTTT.

This clonotype occurred a few times. The CDR3 sequence: CASSLGGAGYGYTF. The CDR3 region has the DNA TGTGCCAGCAGTTTGGGAGGGGCGGGCTATGGCTACACCTTC. The chain has TRBV6-6 and TRBJ1-2; tentatively, D is TRBD1 (5 bases). CDR3 size: 14 residues. Germline-derived CDR1 and CDR2 are MNHNY and SVGAGI (reference sequence). Deletions cut 4 bases from V and 4 bases from J, with 13 bases between.

With respect to this clonotype: One end of the junction varies from germline; a read error may be responsible. The DNA of the CDR3 is TGCGCCAGCAGCCAAGATTGGGTCCGCCCACAAGAGACCCAGAACTTC. Translated: CASSQDWVRPQETQNF. V gene TRBV4-3 combines with J gene TRBJ2-5; D gene uncertain. CDR3 length: 16 amino acids. CDR1 and CDR2 (germline): LGHNA, YSLEER.

The chain is built from TRBV11-2 and TRBJ2-5, with D maybe TRBD2 (5 bases). Germline-derived CDR1 and CDR2 are SGHAT and FQNNGV. CDR3 length equals 14 residues. V was trimmed by 6 bases and J by 5 bases, leaving 16 bases between them. CDR3 DNA: TGTGCCAGCAGACCGGGGTTTAGTCACGAGACCCAGTACTTC. It translates to CASRPGFSHETQYF.

The chain links TRBV20-1 to TRBJ2-1; TRBD2 aligns across 7 bases. The germline CDR1 and CDR2 sequences are DFQATT and SNEGSKA (reference sequence). V was clipped by 4 bases and J by 7 bases; unmatched bases: 10. The CDR3 is 14 residues long. CDR3 in DNA: TGCAGTGCTACTGTCTGGGGGGGTGGTAATGAGCAGTTCTTC. Its protein product is CSATVWGGGNEQFF.

In its sample, this clonotype was seen a few times. V and J are TRBV7-8 and TRBJ2-7; D not resolved. The V and J ends lost 5 bases and 11 bases respectively, with 22 bases between them. The CDR3 has 14 amino acids. The germline gives CDR1 SGHVS, CDR2 FQNEAQ. This CDR3 is CASSDTRAPGGKYF. The CDR3 DNA sequence: TGTGCCAGCAGCGACACCCGGGCCCCTGGCGGAAAGTACTTC.

This clonotype was counted a few times. This rearrangement joins TRBV10-3 to TRBJ2-5, with 12 bases aligning to TRBD2. The V gene's germline CDR1 is ENHRY and CDR2 SYGVKD. Germline trimming cut 11 bases from V and 7 bases from J; bases unmatched to any gene: 11. This CDR3 region has 14 residues. The DNA of the CDR3 is TGTGCCGCCTCGACTAGCGGGGGTGTTGGGACCCAGTACTTC. It codes for CAASTSGGVGTQYF.

This chain uses TRBV6-2 or TRBV6-3 with TRBJ2-7; tentatively, D is TRBD1 or TRBD2 (6 bases each). CDR1 is MNHEY and CDR2 is SVGEGT in the germline V gene. V shed 6 bases and J shed 2 bases, with 17 bases lying between them. The CDR3 covers 15 residues. CDR3 residues: CASSLSRDMPYEQYF. Written as DNA, the CDR3 is TGTGCCAGCAGCTTGTCGCGGGACATGCCCTACGAGCAGTACTTC.

This clonotype occurred many times. The rearrangement uses TRBV12-3 or TRBV12-4 and TRBJ2-3; no reliable D call. V gave up 6 bases and J gave up 4 bases, with 8 bases separating them. The length of the CDR3 is 12 residues. This chain's CDR3 is CASSLYPDTQYF. The CDR3 bases are TGTGCCAGCAGCTTATACCCAGATACGCAGTATTTT.

This clonotype showed up many times. The chain uses TRBV7-2 and TRBJ1-1; 8 bases align to TRBD1. The CDR3 consists of 17 residues. Germline CDR1 and CDR2: SGHTA and FQGNSA. V shed 1 base and J 1 base; nucleotides not matched to a gene: 8. The CDR3, as DNA: TGTGCCAGCAGCTTAGTCCCCAGGGGGCTAGGGAACACTGAAGCTTTCTTT. It translates to CASSLVPRGLGNTEAFF. The full variable domain, rest sourced from reference TRBV7-2 and TRBJ1-1, is GAGVSQSPSNKVTEKGKDVELRCDPISGHTALYWYRQSLGQGLEFLIYFQGNSAPDKSGLPSDRFSAERTGGSVSTLTIQRTQQEDSAVYLCASSLVPRGLGNTEAFFGQGTRLTVV.

This clonotype has a handful of counts. The chain has TRBV11-2 and TRBJ2-6; no clear D. Between the trimmed V and J ends, which lost 2 bases and 0 bases, there was a span of 8 bases. The V gene's germline CDR1 is SGHAT and CDR2 FQNNGV. The length of the CDR3 is 16 residues. The CDR3 loop is CASSLLRSSGANVLTF. The CDR3 DNA reads TGTGCCAGCAGCTTATTGAGGAGCTCTGGGGCCAACGTCCTGACTTTC. Variable domain in full (rest from reference TRBV11-2 and TRBJ2-6): EAGVAQSPRYKIIEKRQSVAFWCNPISGHATLYWYQQILGQGPKLLIQFQNNGVVDDSQLPKDRFSAERLKGVDSTLKIQPAKLEDSAVYLCASSLLRSSGANVLTFGAGSRLTVL.

V is TRBV6-1 and J is TRBJ2-3; D not resolved. The ends were cut back, 3 bases at V and 2 bases at J, with 18 bases in the middle. Germline V gives CDR1 MNHNS, CDR2 SASEGT. CDR3 size: 17 residues. The chain's CDR3 is CASSDIPGGHPTDTQYF. Here the CDR3 DNA reads TGTGCCAGCAGTGACATCCCGGGCGGTCATCCCACAGATACGCAGTATTTT.

The V gene is TRBV12-3 or TRBV12-4, the J gene TRBJ2-5, with D perhaps TRBD2 (5 bases). This CDR3 comprises 14 residues. Deletions cut 6 bases from V and 5 bases from J, with 16 bases between. The CDR3 nucleotides are TGTGCCAGCAGCCCGACCAAGTCGGGGGAGACCCAGTACTTC. It specifies CASSPTKSGETQYF.